This T cell receptor (beta chain) was captured in a study of Ad26.COV2.S vaccination and SARS-CoV-2 variants. V was trimmed by 3 bases and J by 5 bases, leaving 22 bases between them. Germline CDR1 is SNHLY and CDR2 is FYNNEI. The CDR3 runs to 17 residues. This sample's treatment: some 19 received Ad26.COV2.S at low or high dose, single or two shots; about 5 received placebo; per-sample allocation not given. It was on day 63 after the first vaccine or placebo injection that samples were taken. Adults aged 18-55 years in Boston included the donor. Method: immunoSEQ multiplex PCR; TCRdb's copy keeps in-frame clones and lacks some. The data show a few hundred thousand clones, with over 75% seen just once and under 2% held by the top ten.

The sequence came from a person between 18 and 60 years old who received the Ad26.COV2.S COVID-19 vaccine or a placebo. The sample was peripheral blood, taken in a trial of Ad26.COV2.S vaccine versus placebo. The chain combines TRBV2 with TRBJ1-2; tentative D call: TRBD1 (6 bases). CDR3 bases: TGTGCCAGCAGTGATGGGCAGGGGAGTTGGGTTCTGTATGGCTACACCTTC. It codes for CASSDGQGSWVLYGYTF.